This note documents a single TCR beta chain sequence. The data derive from a study of blood T cell repertoires in COVID-19. Trimming cost V 2 bases and J 4 bases, with 17 bases left between them. The CDR3 covers 16 residues. Per the germline V gene, CDR1 is MNHEY and CDR2 is SMNVEV (reference sequence). Only in-frame clones appear in the TCRdb table, and some are missing; sequencing was by immunoSEQ multiplex PCR. The table has hundreds of thousands of clones, 70% to 90% seen once. The source is a human donor in a cohort sampled during active COVID-19. Sample: peripheral blood. V and J are TRBV27 and TRBJ1-1; a weak D match, TRBD1 (5 bases). CDR3 DNA: TGTGCCAGCAGTTTAATCACCGGGACTGGGGCCACTGAAGCTTTCTTT. Its translation: CASSLITGTGATEAFF.